This note documents a single TCR beta chain sequence. This clone's antigen is unknown. No base quality values were provided; no much bigger clone lies one nucleotide off. The CDR3 runs 16 amino acids, cysteine and phenylalanine included. The sequence is cut down to CDR3 DNA, 48 bases in frame from base 1. Per the germline V gene, SGHVS is the CDR1 and FQNEAQ is the CDR2. V loses 5 bases of germline sequence and J loses 1 base, and the interval between the two ends is 17 bases. TCR beta repertoires were profiled from peripheral blood of about a dozen young patients with multiple sclerosis to demonstrate the VDJtools post-analysis software. The patients with multiple sclerosis were children and adolescents between about 6 and 15 years of age. The data derive from a study of post-analysis software for immune sequencing data (dated by TCRdb to the mid-2010s). Background for the entire study: Recorded disease courses included relapsing-remitting, secondary progressive and progressive-relapsing multiple sclerosis, with some patients lacking subtype annotation. Patient repertoires were compared against ten to eleven previously published healthy control repertoires from donors aged 6 to 25 years. A subset of samples was prepared in parallel using single-end sample barcoding, then pooled and co-amplified after Illumina adapter ligation. Broad study findings and their caveats: Direct clustering with F measure revealed strong co-clustering of samples prepared in the same batch, which led to a batch-effect correction. Normalized Chao1 diversity was significantly lower in multiple sclerosis patients than controls, suggesting substantial peripheral T-cell clonal expansion. The control group was slightly older than the multiple sclerosis patient group. Significantly higher frequencies in patients than in controls were found for roughly 5 TRBV segments, including TRBV5-6, TRBV5-1 and TRBV20-1.

The library was obtained by PCR. The sample was run on an Illumina HiSeq 2500. Unique molecular identifiers were incorporated into TCR beta cDNA libraries to reduce PCR and sequencing biases. Every 1 to 10 million input T cells yielded approximately 500,000 cDNA molecules, meaning each molecule approximated one T cell. The patient libraries were prepared and sequenced with the same protocol used for the earlier healthy control dataset. Within a given batch, samples were prepared together, multiplexed and sequenced on the same HiSeq lane. As for the original processing: Raw barcoded reads were processed with MIGEC, and single-read molecular identifier groups were discarded before consensus assembly and CDR3 extraction. VDJtools was used for post-analysis of the clonotype tables, and diversity was normalized by down-sampling every dataset to the size of the smallest sample. In repertoire overlap clustering, CDR3 amino acid sequences, but not nucleotide sequences, were matched to correct batch-related cross-sample contamination. TCRdb reanalyzed the raw reads on its own, using fastp at Q25 for trimming and MiXCR for clone calling, and kept in-frame beta chains. For every CDR3 protein sequence, its rows merge into one entry that carries the most common genes and DNA. TCRdb, not the authors, supplied the V and J calls. The sample yields roughly 540,000 distinct CDR3 sequences; 34% were counted once. The ten largest clones represent 5% to 6% of the sample.

The V gene is TRBV7-8 and the J gene is TRBJ1-2; the best D guess is TRBD1, with 6 bases matching. The specimen was blood. This TCR was sampled from a girl younger than 18 with multiple sclerosis. The CDR3 has the sequence CASSRGQGTVNYGYTF. The bases are TGTGCCAGCAGCAGAGGCCAGGGGACGGTTAACTATGGCTACACCTTC.